This T cell receptor (beta chain) was profiled in a study of blood T cell repertoires in COVID-19. Overall study: The samples span acute and convalescent COVID-19 from the United States, Italy and Spain. Nucleic acid was either cDNA or gDNA, and it came from T cells, B-cell-depleted T cells, or PBMCs.

This table comes from immunoSEQ multiplex PCR, and its TCRdb copy is limited to in-frame clones, with some not included. This sample has 100,000 to 150,000 clones, with more than 70% found just once. Germline loops: CDR1 SEHNR, CDR2 FQNEAQ (reference sequence). The CDR3 is made up of 16 amino acids. The trim removed 4 bases at V and 5 bases at J, leaving 9 bases unmatched. The sample taken for sequencing was peripheral blood. The receptor comes from a man in his fifties or sixties with acute or convalescent COVID-19. The chain couples TRBV7-9 to TRBJ2-3; 10 nucleotides line up with TRBD2. CDR3 residues: CASSYPSGGLGDTQYF. The CDR3 coding sequence is TGTGCCAGCAGCTACCCTAGCGGGGGTTTAGGAGATACGCAGTATTTT.